One and the same sample provided the 7 T cell receptor beta chains below, sequenced in a study of blood T cell repertoires in COVID-19. Profiling relied on immunoSEQ multiplex PCR, and the TCRdb table lists in-frame clones only, not all of them. The top ten clones hold less than 3.5% of a sample with around 300,000 clones, about nine tenths of them seen once. The sample was peripheral blood. These receptors were collected from a woman aged 30 to 39 with COVID-19, enrolled during active disease.

The chain uses TRBV16 and TRBJ1-3; 7 nucleotides agree with TRBD1. After removal of 3 bases from V and 3 bases from J, the junction contained 17 bases not matched to a gene. Germline assignment: CDR1 KGHSY and CDR2 FQNENV. This CDR3 is 19 amino acids long. CDR3 sequence (DNA): TGTGCCAGCAGCCATAATCAGGGACAGTCGACCTTTCTTGGAAACACCATATATTTT. Protein: CASSHNQGQSTFLGNTIYF.

This clone showed up just a few times. This chain links TRBV18 with TRBJ2-7; 8 nucleotides match TRBD1. The CDR3 is made up of 14 amino acids. V shed 6 bases and J 4 bases; nucleotides not matched to a gene: 8. Germline V CDR1 and CDR2: KGHSH, LQKENI. For the CDR3, the DNA is TGTGCCAGCTCTCTACAGGGGGAATATTACGAGCAGTACTTC. Its translation is CASSLQGEYYEQYF.

The chain couples TRBV10-3 to TRBJ2-2; D call uncertain. The CDR3 sequence is 15 residues long. Per germline, CDR1 ENHRY and CDR2 SYGVKD. The V gene lost 2 bases and the J gene lost 2 bases, with 9 bases spanning the gap. The chain's CDR3 is CAISEGPSNTGELFF. CDR3 sequence (DNA): TGTGCCATCAGTGAGGGGCCGTCTAACACCGGGGAGCTGTTTTTT.

This clone was observed a few times. The chain combines TRBV11-3 with TRBJ1-3, with 9 bases aligning to TRBD1. In germline, CDR1 is SGHNT, CDR2 YENEEA. V lost 5 bases to trimming and J lost 2 bases; unmatched junction nucleotides: 1. This CDR3 region has 14 residues. The CDR3 DNA is TGTGCCAGCAGCCGGACAGGGGCTGGAAACACCATATATTTT. Translating gives CASSRTGAGNTIYF.

V gene TRBV11-3 combines with J gene TRBJ2-1; D is possibly TRBD2 (6 bases). The CDR3 length is 16 residues. Between the trimmed V and J ends, which lost 1 base and 3 bases, there was a span of 13 bases. Germline CDR1 SGHNT, CDR2 YENEEA. The chain's CDR3 is CASSLAGTGHYNEQFF. The DNA of the CDR3 is TGTGCCAGCAGCTTAGCCGGGACTGGACACTACAATGAGCAGTTCTTC.

V usage is TRBV14 and J usage is TRBJ2-3, with TRBD2 matching 13 bases. The junction had 9 bases not matched to a gene; V was cut back by 4 bases and J by 5 bases. Germline V gene lookup returns CDR1 SGHDN and CDR2 FVKESK. The CDR3 has 17 residues. In nucleotides, the CDR3 is TGTGCCAGCAGCCTCTGGACTAGCGGGAGCAGTGGAGATACGCAGTATTTT. Translating gives CASSLWTSGSSGDTQYF.

Notes on this clone: At the DNA level, this CDR3 is encoded by other sequences in the same sample as well. J is TRBJ2-7 and V is TRBV9; D might be TRBD1 (6 bases). V lost 0 bases, J lost 2 bases, and 9 bases lay in between. Per germline, CDR1 SGDLS and CDR2 YYNGEE. The CDR3 runs to 14 residues. In DNA form, the CDR3 reads TGTGCCAGCAGCGTAGGTGCAGGGGCCTACGAGCAGTACTTC. Amino acids: CASSVGAGAYEQYF.